The 8 T cell receptor beta chains listed next were all sequenced from one sample in a study of beta chain features in type 1 diabetes. The whole isolated RNA underwent reverse transcription, so sequencing captured expressed TCRB transcripts. Assay used: immunoSEQ multiplex PCR; TCRdb lists only in-frame clones, some missing. This sample carries fewer than 900,000 clones, 15% to 20% of them seen once, and the ten largest clones take 0.02% to 0.03%. Input material: naive CD4+ T cells from blood. Source of these receptors: a woman aged 18-29 years in good health.

V usage is TRBV14 and J usage is TRBJ2-1; D is unclear. Germline V gives CDR1 SGHDN, CDR2 FVKESK. This CDR3 region has 16 residues. The V end was cut by 0 bases, the J end by 2 bases, with 11 bases between. CDR3 in DNA: TGTGCCAGCAGCCAAGACTCTCCCTATCCCTACAATGAGCAGTTCTTC. It specifies CASSQDSPYPYNEQFF.

The genes are TRBV28 and TRBJ2-7, with 10 bases lining up with TRBD2. V gave up 4 bases and J gave up 2 bases; unmatched junction bases: 8. Germline CDR1 and CDR2: MDHEN and SYDVKM. The CDR3 sequence is 16 residues long. The CDR3, as DNA: TGTGCCAGCAGTTCCTTCCTAGCGGGAGAAGCCTACGAGCAGTACTTC. This translates into CASSSFLAGEAYEQYF.

The chain couples TRBV7-2 to TRBJ2-3; tentative D call: TRBD1 (6 bases). Germline CDR1 SGHTA, CDR2 FQGNSA. The V gene lost 3 bases and the J gene lost 8 bases, with 21 bases spanning the gap. CDR3 length: 16 residues. The CDR3 here is CASSLAQGLGRVTQYF. The CDR3 DNA sequence: TGTGCCAGCAGCTTGGCCCAGGGGCTTGGTCGGGTTACGCAGTATTTT.

The chain combines TRBV6-1 with TRBJ1-5; D is unclear. Germline lookup yields CDR1 MNHNS and CDR2 SASEGT. Trimming removed 7 bases from V and 8 bases from J, with 15 bases in between. The CDR3 runs to 13 residues. CDR3 bases: TGTGCCAGCAAAGGGTTCGGTTCTGAGCCCCAGCATTTT. Encoded protein: CASKGFGSEPQHF.

This clone has a handful of counts. The CDR3 spells CASREIGESGFREQYF. In DNA, the CDR3 is TGTGCCAGCAGGGAGATAGGGGAGTCCGGTTTTCGAGAGCAGTACTTC. The V and J genes are TRBV28 and TRBJ2-7; D could derive from TRBD1 or TRBD2 (5 bases each). The CDR3 loop spans 16 amino acids. Trimming left V 6 bases short and J 7 bases short, with 25 bases between. Germline CDR1 is MDHEN and CDR2 is SYDVKM.

Only a few counts were recorded for this clone. This chain connects TRBV7-2 to TRBJ2-7; 7 bases agree with TRBD2. Trimming cost V 4 bases and J 5 bases; bases outside gene matches: 14. The CDR3 is 16 residues long. Germline V gene lookup returns CDR1 SGHTA and CDR2 FQGNSA. CDR3 DNA: TGTGCCAGCAGCTCCGGCCCGGGACTACAAGGACACGAGCAGTACTTC. Translating it yields CASSSGPGLQGHEQYF. The full variable domain, completed using reference TRBV7-2 and TRBJ2-7, is GAGVSQSPSNKVTEKGKDVELRCDPISGHTALYWYRQSLGQGLEFLIYFQGNSAPDKSGLPSDRFSAERTGGSVSTLTIQRTQQEDSAVYLCASSSGPGLQGHEQYFGPGTRLTVT.

This clone was seen only a few times. This chain joins TRBV7-3 and TRBJ2-3, with D perhaps matching TRBD2 (5 bases). The germline gives CDR1 SGHTA, CDR2 FQGTGA. The CDR3 runs 13 residues. Between the trimmed V and J ends, which lost 4 bases and 4 bases, there was a span of 9 bases. CDR3 in amino acids: CASSWTGPDTQYF. DNA of the CDR3: TGTGCCAGCAGCTGGACTGGGCCAGATACGCAGTATTTT.

The J gene is TRBJ2-7, the V gene TRBV7-9; unclear D gene. Trimming pared 4 bases from V and 3 bases from J, leaving 7 bases between. The germline gives CDR1 SEHNR, CDR2 FQNEAQ (reference sequence). The CDR3 consists of 12 residues. For the CDR3, the DNA is TGTGCCAGCAGCTCCAGGAACTACGAGCAGTACTTC. It is translated as CASSSRNYEQYF.